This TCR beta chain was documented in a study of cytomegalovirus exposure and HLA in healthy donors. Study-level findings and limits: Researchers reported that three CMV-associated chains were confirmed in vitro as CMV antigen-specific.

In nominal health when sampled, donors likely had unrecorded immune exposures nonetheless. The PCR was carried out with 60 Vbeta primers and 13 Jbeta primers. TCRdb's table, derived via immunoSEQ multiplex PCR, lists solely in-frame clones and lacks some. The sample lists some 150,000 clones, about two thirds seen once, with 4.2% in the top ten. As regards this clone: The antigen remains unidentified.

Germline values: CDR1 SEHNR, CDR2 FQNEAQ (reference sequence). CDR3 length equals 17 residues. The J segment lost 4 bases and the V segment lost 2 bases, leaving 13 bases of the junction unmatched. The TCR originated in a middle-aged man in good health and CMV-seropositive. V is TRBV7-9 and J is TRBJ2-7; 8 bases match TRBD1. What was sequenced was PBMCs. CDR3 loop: CASSLHRGQGWSYEQYF. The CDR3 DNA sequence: TGTGCCAGCAGCTTACATCGTGGACAGGGATGGTCGTACGAGCAGTACTTC. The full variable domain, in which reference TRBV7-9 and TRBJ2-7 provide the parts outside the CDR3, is DTGVSQNPRHKITKRGQNVTFRCDPISEHNRLYWYRQTLGQGPEFLTYFQNEAQLEKSRLLSDRFSAERPKGSFSTLEIQRTEQGDSAMYLCASSLHRGQGWSYEQYFGPGTRLTVT.